This T cell receptor beta chain was sequenced during a study of T cell responses to AZD1222 COVID-19 vaccine. Trimming removed 2 bases at V and 4 bases at J, with 11 bases between. In germline, CDR1 is SGHKS, CDR2 YYEKEE (reference sequence). The CDR3 sequence is 14 residues long. In regard to this clone: Its antigen is unknown.

General observations from the study: Regions left unmutated in variants are reportedly the target of nearly half of spike-specific TCRs. Spike was spanned by vaccine-associated CD4 TCRs, with dominance at 160-218 and 743-854. White British people made up most donors, females outnumbered males, and clonal diversity was possibly underestimated.

Produced via immunoSEQ multiplex PCR; TCRdb's table is partial and in-frame only. In the table there are about 140,000 clones, 88% of which are singletons. The sequence was collected from an adult who received the MenACWY meningococcal vaccine as a control. The sequenced sample was peripheral blood, obtained 28 days after the second dose of the MenACWY control vaccine. The chain is built from TRBV5-5 and TRBJ2-3; possibly TRBD2 for D (6 bases). CDR3 DNA: TGTGCCAGCAGCTTCGTGGGAGGTCCAGATACGCAGTATTTT. This translates into CASSFVGGPDTQYF.